A selection of T cell receptor beta chains follows, all from one sample in a study of shared clonotypes between healthy human individuals. The table came from immunoSEQ multiplex PCR; TCRdb's copy has only in-frame clones and leaves some out. The data show around 2,000,000 clones, about 92% seen once. Sequenced: naive CD8+ T cells from PBMCs. Every receptor here comes from a man younger than 35 in good health. Some clones in this sample may be carry-over from other donors' samples. The CDR3 runs from the conserved cysteine through the conserved F or W. The D gene is left open where the match is weak. For some rows the clone size is stated as once, few or many, or as a class when expanded; others skip it.

d_call	j_call	clone_size	v_call	cdr3_nt	cdr3_aa
TRBD1	TRBJ2-1	NA	TRBV19	TGTGCCAGTAGTACTTTGGTCCTCCGGCCAGGGGGCTTGCACAATGAGCAGTTCTTC	CASSTLVLRPGGLHNEQFF
TRBD2	TRBJ2-1	NA	TRBV9	TGTGCCAGCAGCTCTAGCGGGTCGAGAAATGAGCAGTTCTTC	CASSSSGSRNEQFF
NA	TRBJ2-7	NA	TRBV7-8	TGTGCCAGCAGCTTCGGAGAGGCGGCCACCTACGAGCAGTACTTC	CASSFGEAATYEQYF
NA	TRBJ1-1	NA	TRBV10-3	TGTGCCATCAGTGTCGGGGGGATGAACACTGAAGCTTTCTTT	CAISVGGMNTEAFF
NA	TRBJ1-2	NA	TRBV10-3	TGTGCCATCACCCCACAGGGCTCTAACTATGGCTACACCTTC	CAITPQGSNYGYTF
TRBD2	TRBJ2-5	NA	TRBV10-2	TGCGCCAGCTCTGAGGGAGGGCCGGGTGAGACCCAGTACTTC	CASSEGGPGETQYF
TRBD1	TRBJ1-3	NA	TRBV10-3	TGTGCCATCAGAGACAGGGTGGTCGGAAACACCATATATTTT	CAIRDRVVGNTIYF
NA	TRBJ1-1	few	TRBV13	TGTGCCAGCAGCGTAACAGGGTACACTGAAGCTTTCTTT	CASSVTGYTEAFF
TRBD1	TRBJ1-1	once	TRBV11-2	TGTGCCAGCAGCCCGGGCAGGGGGTGGAACACTGAAGCTTTCTTT	CASSPGRGWNTEAFF
TRBD1	TRBJ2-7	NA	TRBV28	TGTGCCAGCTGTCCAGGGGGCGTAGGCTACGAGCAGTACTTC	CASCPGGVGYEQYF
NA	TRBJ2-7	NA	TRBV6-5	TGTGCCAGCAGCCCTGCTGGGCGAGTCCACGAGCAGTACTTC	CASSPAGRVHEQYF
NA	TRBJ2-1	NA	TRBV27	TGTGCCAGCAGGGGGGGGGCGACGGGCAATGAGCAGTTCTTC	CASRGGATGNEQFF
NA	TRBJ2-2	NA	TRBV6-5	TGTGCCAGCTGTTCGTGGGTAGCGGGGGAGCTGTTTTTT	CASCSWVAGELFF
TRBD1	TRBJ2-7	NA	TRBV11-1	TGTGCCAGCAGCTTACGCAGAGACAGGGCGGGCGAGCAGTACTTC	CASSLRRDRAGEQYF
NA	TRBJ2-1	NA	TRBV29-1	TGCAGCGGGATGAAGCGGGCAGATTCAGCCAATGAGCAGTTCTTC	CSGMKRADSANEQFF
TRBD1	TRBJ1-1	NA	TRBV11-2	TGTGCCAGCAGCCATATTAACCGGGACAGGGGGCTTCCCGAAGCTTTCTTT	CASSHINRDRGLPEAFF
TRBD1	TRBJ2-1	NA	TRBV11-2	TGTGCCAGCAGCTCCCCCGAAAAGCACCACAGGGGCAATGAGCAGTTCTTC	CASSSPEKHHRGNEQFF
NA	TRBJ2-2	NA	TRBV6-6	TGTGCCAGCAGTTACTCGGCAGTCCCGTACGGGGAGCTGTTTTTT	CASSYSAVPYGELFF
TRBD2	TRBJ2-2	NA	TRBV11-2	TGTGCCAGCAGCGGACCGGGACTAAGGGTAGTCACCGGGGAGCTGTTTTTT	CASSGPGLRVVTGELFF
TRBD2	TRBJ2-1	NA	TRBV27	TGTGCCAGCAGTGCGCTCCCCGGGACTACGTACAATGAGCAGTTCTTC	CASSALPGTTYNEQFF
NA	TRBJ2-1	NA	TRBV4-1	TGCGCCAGCAGCCAAGAGGGGGGCGGGAGCTACAATGAGCAGTTCTTC	CASSQEGGGSYNEQFF
NA	TRBJ2-7	NA	TRBV6-5	TGTGCCAGCAGTCCCTGGGGCCAGGCCCACGAGCAGTACTTC	CASSPWGQAHEQYF
TRBD2	TRBJ2-1	NA	TRBV14	TGTGCCAGCAGCCCTATAGCGGGAGAAAGGTCCAATGAGCAGTTCTTC	CASSPIAGERSNEQFF
TRBD2	TRBJ2-1	NA	TRBV7-6	TGTGCCAGCAGCGCGGGACTAGCCGGGAAAGACAATGAGCAGTTCTTC	CASSAGLAGKDNEQFF
NA	TRBJ2-1	NA	TRBV6-1	TGTGCCAGCACGGGAACAGTTTACAATGAGCAGTTCTTC	CASTGTVYNEQFF
TRBD2	TRBJ2-4	NA	TRBV10-3	TGTGCCATCAGTGAGTCGGCGGGGGGGAGACAGGGTCTAGCCAAAAACATTCAGTACTTC	CAISESAGGRQGLAKNIQYF
NA	TRBJ2-1	NA	TRBV10-2	TGCGCCAGCAGTCGGATCAGCCGGGATGAGCAGTTCTTC	CASSRISRDEQFF
TRBD1	TRBJ1-1	NA	TRBV6-1	TGTGCCAGCAGTGAACGGACAGGGCGCGCGGACACTGAAGCTTTCTTT	CASSERTGRADTEAFF
TRBD2	TRBJ2-1	NA	TRBV5-4	TGTGCCAGCAGCCTTCGACTAGCCTCCTACAATGAGCAGTTCTTC	CASSLRLASYNEQFF
NA	TRBJ2-1	NA	TRBV7-3	TGTGCCAGCAGCTTATCCGGCCTTAATGAGCAGTTCTTC	CASSLSGLNEQFF
NA	TRBJ2-5	once	TRBV28	TGTGCCAGCAGTTACCCACTCAGGGGGGAAGAGACCCAGTACTTC	CASSYPLRGEETQYF
NA	TRBJ2-7	NA	TRBV27	TGTGCCAGCAGTTTTTCGCGTGGCTCCTACGAGCAGTACTTC	CASSFSRGSYEQYF
NA	TRBJ1-3	NA	TRBV7-9	TGTGCCAGCAGCTTAGCGAGGGACACCATATATTTT	CASSLARDTIYF
NA	TRBJ2-2	NA	TRBV4-2	TGTGCCAGCAGCCAAGAATGGGCCGGGGTGGTGAGGGCGACCGGGGAGCTGTTTTTT	CASSQEWAGVVRATGELFF
NA	TRBJ1-1	NA	TRBV27	TGTGCCAGCAGTTTATCCGCAGTAGGGAACACTGAAGCTTTCTTT	CASSLSAVGNTEAFF